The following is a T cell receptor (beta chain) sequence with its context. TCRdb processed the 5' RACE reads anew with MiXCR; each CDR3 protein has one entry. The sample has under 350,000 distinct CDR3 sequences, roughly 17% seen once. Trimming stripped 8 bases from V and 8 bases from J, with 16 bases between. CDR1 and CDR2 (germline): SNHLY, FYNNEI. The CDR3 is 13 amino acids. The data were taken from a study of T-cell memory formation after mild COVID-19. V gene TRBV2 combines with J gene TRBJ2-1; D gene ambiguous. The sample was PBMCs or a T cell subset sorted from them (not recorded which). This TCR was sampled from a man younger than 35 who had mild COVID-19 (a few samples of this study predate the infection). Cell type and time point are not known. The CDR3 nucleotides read TGTGCCAGCTTCGAGGTTCTTTCAGATGAGCAGTTCTTC. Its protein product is CASFEVLSDEQFF.